The sample holds one count of the clone carrying this TCR beta chain. Its antigen is unknown. This CDR3 is also generated by other DNA sequences in the sample. The assay was immunoSEQ multiplex PCR, and TCRdb's table has in-frame clones only and misses some. The table lists about 2.3 million clones, approximately 95% of them singletons. The source of the sample is a study of shared clonotypes between healthy human individuals. As for the study in general: Every donor yielded three CD4 naive, three CD4 memory, two CD8 naive and one CD8 memory plate.

Study-wide results and caveats: Between a few donors, naive CD4 clonotypes were shared at a level of about 5%. Sequencing of the sorted subsets was shown by rarefaction to be incomplete despite large depth. The study sampled only blood, and tissue repertoires likely differ.

The TCR comes from a man aged 18 to 30 in good health. Some clones in this sample may be carry-over from other donors' samples. Input material: naive CD4+ T cells from PBMCs. Subset noted: CD45RA+ positively selected.

DNA for the CDR3: TGTGCCAGCAGCTTAAAAGGGGGCGTGACTGAAGCTTTCTTT. It translates to CASSLKGGVTEAFF. V and J are TRBV7-9 and TRBJ1-1; 7 bases match TRBD1. J gave up 5 bases and V 2 bases, and 5 bases lay outside the gene matches. From germline, CDR1 is SEHNR and CDR2 FQNEAQ (reference sequence). This CDR3 has 14 residues.